This TCR beta chain derives from a study of long-term antiretroviral therapy in people with HIV. For the study at large: Samples from the earliest time points predate the 2015 immediate-ART recommendation by about a decade. Study-level findings and limits: Whereas controls had wider CDR3 length ranges, HIV repertoires had narrower ones. Whichever time point was examined, clones expanded before ART dominated the repertoire.

The assay used was immunoSEQ (version v3.0), run at survey level. Assay used: immunoSEQ multiplex PCR; TCRdb lists only in-frame clones, some missing. The table lists 30,000 to 40,000 clones, 85% to 95% of them singletons. Comment on this clone: The antigen is unknown.

Cryopreserved PBMC samples of roughly 0.95-11 million cells were used for DNA extraction. The sequence was collected from a woman between 50 and 59 years old with HIV. The specimen was unsorted PBMCs, collected 5.1 years after starting antiretroviral therapy.

This CDR3 reads CASSGPGSGEKLFF. The CDR3, as DNA: TGTGCCAGCAGCGGCCCAGGGTCAGGTGAAAAACTGTTTTTT. The gene calls are TRBV2 and TRBJ1-4; perhaps TRBD1 as D (5 bases). CDR3 length equals 14 residues. Germline V CDR1 and CDR2: SNHLY, FYNNEI. Trimming took 6 bases from V and 7 from J, leaving 15 bases between them.